This entry concerns a single TCR beta chain. The V end was cut by 2 bases, the J end by 0 bases, with 4 bases between. The CDR3 sequence is 13 residues long. Germline V gene sequence: CDR1 SGHTA, CDR2 FQGNSA. TCRdb keeps only in-frame clones here, not all; method: immunoSEQ multiplex PCR. The data contain roughly 140,000 clones, 80% to 95% of them singletons. These data belong to a study of T cell responses to AZD1222 COVID-19 vaccine. The receptor's source is an adult in good health. Sequenced here: peripheral blood, sampled on day 0 of MenACWY control vaccination. The J gene is TRBJ1-1, the V gene TRBV7-2; D gene unclear. This CDR3 is CASSLYLNTEAFF. DNA for the CDR3: TGTGCCAGCAGCTTATACCTGAACACTGAAGCTTTCTTT.